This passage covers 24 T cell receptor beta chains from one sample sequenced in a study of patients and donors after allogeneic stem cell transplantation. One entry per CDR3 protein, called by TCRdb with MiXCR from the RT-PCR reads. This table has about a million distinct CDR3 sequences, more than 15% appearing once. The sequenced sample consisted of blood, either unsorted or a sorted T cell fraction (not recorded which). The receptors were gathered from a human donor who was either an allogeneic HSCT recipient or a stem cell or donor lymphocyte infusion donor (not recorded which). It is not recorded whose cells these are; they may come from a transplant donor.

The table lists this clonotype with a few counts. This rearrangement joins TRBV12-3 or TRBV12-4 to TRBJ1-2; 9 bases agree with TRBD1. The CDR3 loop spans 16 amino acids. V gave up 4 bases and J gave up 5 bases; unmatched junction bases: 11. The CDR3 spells CASSSGQGGSLYGYTF. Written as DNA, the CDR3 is TGTGCCAGCAGTTCGGGACAGGGAGGTTCTTTATATGGCTACACCTTC.

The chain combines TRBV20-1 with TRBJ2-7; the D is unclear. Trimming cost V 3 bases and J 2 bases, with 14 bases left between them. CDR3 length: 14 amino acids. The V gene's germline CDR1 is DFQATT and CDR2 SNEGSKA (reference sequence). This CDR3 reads CSASFYTATYEQYF. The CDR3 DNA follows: TGCAGTGCTAGTTTTTACACAGCAACCTACGAGCAGTACTTC.

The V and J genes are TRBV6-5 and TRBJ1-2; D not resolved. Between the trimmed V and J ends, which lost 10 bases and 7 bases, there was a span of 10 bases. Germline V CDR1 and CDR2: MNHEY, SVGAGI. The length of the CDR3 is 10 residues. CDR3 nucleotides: TGTGCCACCATCTCCTCTGGCTACACCTTC. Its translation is CATISSGYTF.

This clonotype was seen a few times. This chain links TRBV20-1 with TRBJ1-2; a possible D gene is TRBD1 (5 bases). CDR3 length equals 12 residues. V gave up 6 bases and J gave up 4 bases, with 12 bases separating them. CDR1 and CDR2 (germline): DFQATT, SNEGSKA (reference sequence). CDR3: CSAPMGVYGYTF. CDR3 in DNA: TGCAGTGCCCCAATGGGGGTCTATGGCTACACCTTC.

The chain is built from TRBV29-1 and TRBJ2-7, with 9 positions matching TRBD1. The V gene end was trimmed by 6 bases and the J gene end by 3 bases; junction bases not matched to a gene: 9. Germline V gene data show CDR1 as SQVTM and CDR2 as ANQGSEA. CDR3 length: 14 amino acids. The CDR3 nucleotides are TGCAGCGTCGCCCCCGACAGGGGGGACTACGAGCAGTACTTC. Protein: CSVAPDRGDYEQYF.

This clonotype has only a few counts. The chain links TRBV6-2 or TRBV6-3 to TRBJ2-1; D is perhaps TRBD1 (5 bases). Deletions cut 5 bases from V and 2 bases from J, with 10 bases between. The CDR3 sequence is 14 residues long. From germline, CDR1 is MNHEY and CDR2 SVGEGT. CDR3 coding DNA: TGTGCCAGCAGTCTCCGACAGACCTACAATGAGCAGTTCTTC. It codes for CASSLRQTYNEQFF.

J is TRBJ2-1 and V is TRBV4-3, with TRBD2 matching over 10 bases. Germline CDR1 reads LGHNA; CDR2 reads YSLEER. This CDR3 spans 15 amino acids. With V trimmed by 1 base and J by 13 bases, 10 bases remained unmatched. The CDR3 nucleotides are TGCGCCAGCAGCCAAGGACTGCAAGCGGGGGGGGGCCAGTTCTTC. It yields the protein CASSQGLQAGGGQFF.

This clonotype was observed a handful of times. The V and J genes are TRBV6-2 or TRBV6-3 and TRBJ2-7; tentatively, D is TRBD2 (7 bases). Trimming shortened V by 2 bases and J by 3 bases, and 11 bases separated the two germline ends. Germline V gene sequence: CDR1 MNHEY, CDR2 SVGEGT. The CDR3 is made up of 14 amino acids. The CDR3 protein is CASSYREGVYEQYF. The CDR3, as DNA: TGTGCCAGCAGTTACAGGGAGGGGGTCTACGAGCAGTACTTC.

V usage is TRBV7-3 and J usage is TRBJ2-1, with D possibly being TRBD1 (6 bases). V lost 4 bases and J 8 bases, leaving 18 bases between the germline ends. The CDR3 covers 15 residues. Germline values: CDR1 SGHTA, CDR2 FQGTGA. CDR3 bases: TGTGCCAGCAGCTCTGGGGAGACAGGTTTCGATGAGCAGTTCTTC. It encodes CASSSGETGFDEQFF.

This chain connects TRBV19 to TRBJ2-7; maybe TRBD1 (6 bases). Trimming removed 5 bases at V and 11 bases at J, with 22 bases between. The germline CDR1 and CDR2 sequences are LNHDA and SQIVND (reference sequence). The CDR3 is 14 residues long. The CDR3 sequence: CASSGVKSASGEYF. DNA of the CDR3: TGTGCCAGTAGTGGGGTAAAGTCCGCGTCAGGGGAGTACTTC.

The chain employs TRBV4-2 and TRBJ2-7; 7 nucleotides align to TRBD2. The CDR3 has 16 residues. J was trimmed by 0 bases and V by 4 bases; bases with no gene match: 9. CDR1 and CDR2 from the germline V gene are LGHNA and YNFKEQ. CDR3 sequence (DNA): TGTGCCAGCAGCCGAGAAGCGGGGTTACTCTCCTACGAGCAGTACTTC. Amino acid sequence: CASSREAGLLSYEQYF.

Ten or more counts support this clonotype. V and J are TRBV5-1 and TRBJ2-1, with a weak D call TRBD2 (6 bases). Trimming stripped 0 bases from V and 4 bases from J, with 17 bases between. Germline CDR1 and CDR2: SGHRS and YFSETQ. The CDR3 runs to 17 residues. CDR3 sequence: CASSLVAGIGEYNEQFF. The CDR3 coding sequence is TGCGCCAGCAGCTTGGTGGCGGGAATCGGGGAGTACAATGAGCAGTTCTTC.

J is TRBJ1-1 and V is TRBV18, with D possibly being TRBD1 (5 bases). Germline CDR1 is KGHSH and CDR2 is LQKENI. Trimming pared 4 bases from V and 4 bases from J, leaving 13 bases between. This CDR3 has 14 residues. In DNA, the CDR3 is TGTGCCAGCTCACTAGCAGGGACTAGCACTGAAGCTTTCTTT. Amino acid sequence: CASSLAGTSTEAFF.

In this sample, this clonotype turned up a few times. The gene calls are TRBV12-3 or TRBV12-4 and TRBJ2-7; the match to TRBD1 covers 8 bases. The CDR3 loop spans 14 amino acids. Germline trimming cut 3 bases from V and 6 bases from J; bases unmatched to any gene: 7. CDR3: CASSLDDRGGEQYF. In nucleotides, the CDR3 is TGTGCCAGCAGTTTGGATGACAGGGGTGGCGAGCAGTACTTC.

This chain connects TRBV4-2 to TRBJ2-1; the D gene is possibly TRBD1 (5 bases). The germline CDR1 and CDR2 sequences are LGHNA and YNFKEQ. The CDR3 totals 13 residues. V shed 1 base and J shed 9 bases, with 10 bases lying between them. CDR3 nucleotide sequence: TGTGCCAGCAGCCAAGGGCAAAGGGGTGAGCAGTTCTTC. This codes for CASSQGQRGEQFF.

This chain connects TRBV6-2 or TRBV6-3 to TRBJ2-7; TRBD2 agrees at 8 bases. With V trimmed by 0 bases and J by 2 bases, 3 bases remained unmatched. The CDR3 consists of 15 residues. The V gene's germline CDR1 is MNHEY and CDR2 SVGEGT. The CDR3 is CASSYSREVPYEQYF. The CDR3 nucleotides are TGTGCCAGCAGTTACTCGCGGGAGGTTCCCTACGAGCAGTACTTC.

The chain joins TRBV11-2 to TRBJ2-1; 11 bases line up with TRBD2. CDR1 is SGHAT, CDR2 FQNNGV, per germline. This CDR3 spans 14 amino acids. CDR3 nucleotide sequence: TGTGCTACTAGCGGGGGCTACTCCTACAATGAGCAGTTCTTC. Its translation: CATSGGYSYNEQFF.

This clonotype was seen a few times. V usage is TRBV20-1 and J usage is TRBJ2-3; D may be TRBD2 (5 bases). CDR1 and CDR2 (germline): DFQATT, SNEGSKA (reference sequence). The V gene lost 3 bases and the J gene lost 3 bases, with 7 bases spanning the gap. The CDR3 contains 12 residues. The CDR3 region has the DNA TGCAGTGCTAGTTGGAGGACAGATACGCAGTATTTT. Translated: CSASWRTDTQYF.

The CDR3 sequence is CSARARSWGGGSPLHF. The CDR3 nucleotides are TGCAGTGCTAGAGCCCGGTCTTGGGGAGGGGGTTCACCCCTCCACTTT. The gene calls are TRBV20-1 and TRBJ1-6, with D maybe TRBD1 (6 bases). With 1 base removed from V and 9 bases from J, the gap between germline ends came to 19 bases. The CDR3 has 16 residues. CDR1 and CDR2 (germline): DFQATT, SNEGSKA (reference sequence).

The DNA of the CDR3 is TGCAGTGCTAGAGATCGAACCTACTCTGGAAACACCATATATTTT. Encoded protein: CSARDRTYSGNTIYF. J is TRBJ1-3 and V is TRBV20-1; D not resolved. The germline V and J ends were trimmed by 0 bases and 0 bases, with 9 bases remaining between them. This CDR3 contains 15 residues. Germline CDR1 is DFQATT and CDR2 is SNEGSKA (reference sequence).

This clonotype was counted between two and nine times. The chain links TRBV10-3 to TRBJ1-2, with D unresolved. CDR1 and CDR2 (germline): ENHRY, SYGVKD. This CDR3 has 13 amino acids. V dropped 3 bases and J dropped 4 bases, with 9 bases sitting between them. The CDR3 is CAISDARTYGYTF. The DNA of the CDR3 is TGTGCCATCAGTGACGCCAGGACCTATGGCTACACCTTC.

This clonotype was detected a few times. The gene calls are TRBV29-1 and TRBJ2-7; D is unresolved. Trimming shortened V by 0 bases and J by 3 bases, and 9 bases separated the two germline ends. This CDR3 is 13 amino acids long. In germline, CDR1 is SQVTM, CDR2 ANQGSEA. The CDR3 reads CSVEDQTLYEQYF. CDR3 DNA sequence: TGCAGCGTTGAAGACCAGACCCTCTACGAGCAGTACTTC.

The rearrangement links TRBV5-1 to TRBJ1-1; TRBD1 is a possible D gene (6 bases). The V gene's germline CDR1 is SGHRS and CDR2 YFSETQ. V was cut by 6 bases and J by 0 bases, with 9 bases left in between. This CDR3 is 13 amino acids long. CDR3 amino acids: CASNGQMNTEAFF. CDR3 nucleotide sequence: TGCGCCAGCAATGGACAGATGAACACTGAAGCTTTCTTT.

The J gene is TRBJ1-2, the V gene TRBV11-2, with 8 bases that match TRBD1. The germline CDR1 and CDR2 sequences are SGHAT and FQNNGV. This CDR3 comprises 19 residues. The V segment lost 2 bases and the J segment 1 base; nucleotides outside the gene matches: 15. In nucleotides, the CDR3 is TGTGCCAGCAGCTTATCGGGCGGGGGACAGGCCAGTAATAACTATGGCTACACCTTC. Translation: CASSLSGGGQASNNYGYTF. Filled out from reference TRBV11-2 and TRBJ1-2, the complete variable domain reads EAGVAQSPRYKIIEKRQSVAFWCNPISGHATLYWYQQILGQGPKLLIQFQNNGVVDDSQLPKDRFSAERLKGVDSTLKIQPAKLEDSAVYLCASSLSGGGQASNNYGYTFGSGTRLTVV.